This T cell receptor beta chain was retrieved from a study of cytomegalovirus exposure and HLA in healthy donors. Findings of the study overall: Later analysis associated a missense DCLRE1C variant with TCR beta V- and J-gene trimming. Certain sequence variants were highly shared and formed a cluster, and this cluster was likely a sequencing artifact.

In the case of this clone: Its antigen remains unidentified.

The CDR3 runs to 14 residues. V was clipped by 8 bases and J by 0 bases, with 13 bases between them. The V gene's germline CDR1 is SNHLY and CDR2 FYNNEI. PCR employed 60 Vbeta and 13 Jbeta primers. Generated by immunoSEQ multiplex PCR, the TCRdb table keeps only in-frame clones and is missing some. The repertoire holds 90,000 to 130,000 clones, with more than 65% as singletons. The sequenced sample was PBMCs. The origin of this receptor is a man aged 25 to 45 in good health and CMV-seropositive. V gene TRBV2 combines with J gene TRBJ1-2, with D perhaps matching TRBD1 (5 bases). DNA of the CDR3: TGTGCCAGCCGGGGACTCCGAGCTAACTATGGCTACACCTTC. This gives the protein CASRGLRANYGYTF.